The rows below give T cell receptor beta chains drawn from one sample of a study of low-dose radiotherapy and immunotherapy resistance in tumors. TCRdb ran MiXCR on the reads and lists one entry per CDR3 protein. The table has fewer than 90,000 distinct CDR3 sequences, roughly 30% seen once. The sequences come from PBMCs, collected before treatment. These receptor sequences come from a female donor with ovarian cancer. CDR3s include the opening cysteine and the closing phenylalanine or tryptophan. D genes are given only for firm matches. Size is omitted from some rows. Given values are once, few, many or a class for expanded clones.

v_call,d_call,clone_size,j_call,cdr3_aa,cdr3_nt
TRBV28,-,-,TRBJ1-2,CATARDGTNYGYTF,TGTGCCACCGCCCGGGACGGAACTAACTATGGCTACACCTTC
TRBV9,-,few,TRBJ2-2,CASSVAGSDTGELFF,TGTGCCAGCAGCGTAGCCGGGAGTGACACCGGGGAGCTGTTTTTT
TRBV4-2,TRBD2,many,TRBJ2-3,CASSQEAAGVLDTQYF,TGTGCCAGCAGCCAAGAAGCCGCGGGGGTGTTAGATACGCAGTATTTT
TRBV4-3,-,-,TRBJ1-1,CASSQGMMNTEAFF,TGCGCCAGCAGCCAAGGGATGATGAACACTGAAGCTTTCTTT
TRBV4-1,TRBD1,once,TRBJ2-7,CASSPRTPGQGTYEQYF,TGTGCCAGCAGCCCACGGACACCCGGACAGGGAACATACGAGCAGTACTTC
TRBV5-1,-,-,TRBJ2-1,CASSLGQGMGNEQFF,TGTGCCAGCAGCTTAGGTCAGGGGATGGGCAATGAGCAGTTCTTC
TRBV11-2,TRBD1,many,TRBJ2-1,CASSRDRANNEQFF,TGTGCCAGCAGCCGGGACAGGGCTAACAATGAGCAGTTCTTC
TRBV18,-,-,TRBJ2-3,CASSPGGVGDTQYF,TGTGCCAGCTCACCAGGTGGCGTCGGGGATACGCAGTATTTT
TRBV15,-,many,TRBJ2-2,CATSRMVARNTGELFF,TGTGCCACCAGCAGAATGGTTGCAAGAAACACCGGGGAGCTGTTTTTT
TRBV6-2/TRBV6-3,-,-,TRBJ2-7,CASSYSGDLRRQSSYEQYF,TGTGCCAGCAGTTACTCTGGCGACCTCCGCCGACAGAGTTCCTACGAGCAGTACTTC
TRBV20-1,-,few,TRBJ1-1,CSAPGGPSNTEAFF,TGCAGTGCTCCGGGGGGACCCAGCAACACTGAAGCTTTCTTT
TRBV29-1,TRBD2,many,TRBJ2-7,CSAETSGSGEQYF,TGCAGCGCCGAGACTAGCGGGAGTGGCGAGCAGTACTTC
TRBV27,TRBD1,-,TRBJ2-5,CASSTGQGARETQYF,TGTGCCAGCAGTACAGGACAGGGTGCGCGTGAGACCCAGTACTTC
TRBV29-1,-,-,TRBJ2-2,CSVRTTGNTGELFF,TGCAGCGTTCGGACGACAGGGAACACCGGGGAGCTGTTTTTT
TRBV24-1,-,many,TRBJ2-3,CATSDPPKLDTQYF,TGTGCCACCAGTGACCCTCCGAAGTTAGATACGCAGTATTTT
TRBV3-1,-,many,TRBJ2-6,CASSQGGSGANVLTF,TGTGCCAGCAGCCAAGGGGGATCCGGGGCCAACGTCCTGACTTTC
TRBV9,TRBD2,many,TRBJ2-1,CASSMGLASLNEQFF,TGTGCCAGCAGCATGGGACTAGCGTCTCTCAATGAGCAGTTCTTC
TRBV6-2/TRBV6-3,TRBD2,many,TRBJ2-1,CASSGKAGPSNEQFF,TGTGCCAGCAGTGGGAAAGCGGGGCCCTCCAATGAGCAGTTCTTC
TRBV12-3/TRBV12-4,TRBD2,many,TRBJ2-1,CASSLALRLAGTYNEQFF,TGTGCCAGCAGTTTAGCGCTTCGACTAGCGGGGACCTACAATGAGCAGTTCTTC
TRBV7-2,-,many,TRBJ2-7,CASSLLTRSEQYF,TGTGCCAGCAGCCTCCTGACCCGCTCCGAGCAGTACTTC
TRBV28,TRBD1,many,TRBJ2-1,CASISQGTGDTNEQFF,TGTGCCAGCATTTCCCAGGGGACAGGGGACACCAATGAGCAGTTCTTC
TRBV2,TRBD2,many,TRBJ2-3,CATGLAGIRDTQYF,TGTGCCACCGGACTAGCGGGAATCCGAGATACGCAGTATTTT
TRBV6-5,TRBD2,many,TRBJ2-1,CASSYSLGSGGDNEQFF,TGTGCCAGCAGTTACTCACTGGGTAGCGGGGGGGACAATGAGCAGTTCTTC
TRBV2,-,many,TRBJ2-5,CASSGAGSQRTQYF,TGTGCCAGCAGTGGGGCGGGGAGTCAGAGGACCCAGTACTTC
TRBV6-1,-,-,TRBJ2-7,CAMGTSAYEQYF,TGTGCCATGGGGACCTCTGCCTACGAGCAGTACTTC
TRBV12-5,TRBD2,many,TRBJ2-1,CASGLVSGRGYNEQFF,TGTGCTAGTGGTTTAGTAAGCGGGAGAGGGTACAATGAGCAGTTCTTC
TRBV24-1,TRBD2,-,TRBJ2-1,CATSDVRPSGRSYNEQFF,TGTGCCACCAGTGATGTTCGCCCTAGCGGGCGCTCCTACAATGAGCAGTTCTTC
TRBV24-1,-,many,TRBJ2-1,CATSDLRGSSYNEQFF,TGTGCCACCAGTGATTTGCGCGGGTCATCCTACAATGAGCAGTTCTTC
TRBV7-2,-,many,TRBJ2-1,CASSLILGSHNEQFF,TGTGCCAGCAGCTTAATCCTGGGTAGCCACAATGAGCAGTTCTTC
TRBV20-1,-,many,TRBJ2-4,CSARANLPTDIQYF,TGCAGTGCTAGAGCGAACCTACCAACGGACATTCAGTACTTC
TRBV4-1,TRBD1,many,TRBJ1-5,CASSPTGGAGQPQHF,TGCGCCAGCAGCCCCACAGGGGGCGCGGGTCAGCCCCAGCATTTT
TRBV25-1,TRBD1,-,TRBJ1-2,CASSDPGQGWDGYTF,TGTGCCAGCAGTGATCCGGGACAGGGCTGGGACGGCTACACCTTC
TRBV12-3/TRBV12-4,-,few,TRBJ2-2,CASNRDSGQHTGELFF,TGTGCCAGCAATCGGGATTCTGGTCAGCACACCGGGGAGCTGTTTTTT
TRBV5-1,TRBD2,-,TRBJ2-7,CASSWGKAGVNEQYF,TGCGCCAGCAGCTGGGGTAAGGCGGGAGTAAACGAGCAGTACTTC
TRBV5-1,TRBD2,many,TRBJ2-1,CASSLRPREGPAFF,TGCGCCAGCAGCTTGCGTCCTCGGGAGGGCCCAGCGTTCTTC
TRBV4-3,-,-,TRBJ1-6,CASSQSGNYNSPLHF,TGCGCCAGCAGCCAAAGTGGGAACTATAATTCACCCCTCCACTTT
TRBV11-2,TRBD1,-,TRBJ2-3,CASSTSTGPDTQYF,TGTGCCAGCAGCACATCGACAGGGCCAGATACGCAGTATTTT
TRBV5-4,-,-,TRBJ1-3,CASSLEGAGSRGNTIYF,TGTGCCAGCAGCTTGGAAGGGGCAGGGTCGAGGGGAAACACCATATATTTT
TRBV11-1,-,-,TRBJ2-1,CASSLVPPRTGYNEQFF,TGTGCCAGCAGCTTAGTCCCCCCCCGCACAGGGTACAATGAGCAGTTCTTC
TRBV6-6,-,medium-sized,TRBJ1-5,CASRTAGRNQPQHF,TGTGCCAGCAGAACAGCAGGGAGGAATCAGCCCCAGCATTTT
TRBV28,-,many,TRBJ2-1,CASSRFRTEENEQFF,TGTGCCAGCAGCCGATTCCGGACAGAAGAAAATGAGCAGTTCTTC
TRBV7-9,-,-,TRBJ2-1,CASSRDSLYGQFF,TGTGCCAGCAGCCGGGACTCTTTATACGGGCAGTTCTTC
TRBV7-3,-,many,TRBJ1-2,CASSLDGRYGYTF,TGTGCCAGCAGCCTAGACGGACGCTATGGCTACACCTTC
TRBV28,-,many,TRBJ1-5,CASSLEQGSNQPQHF,TGTGCCAGCAGTTTGGAACAGGGAAGCAATCAGCCCCAGCATTTT
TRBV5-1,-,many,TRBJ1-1,CASSLGMNTEAFF,TGCGCCAGCAGCTTAGGCATGAACACTGAAGCTTTCTTT
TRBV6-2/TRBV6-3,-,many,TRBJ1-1,CASIRQPEAFF,TGTGCCAGCATCCGACAACCTGAAGCTTTCTTT
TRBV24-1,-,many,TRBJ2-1,CATSGSLGGNYNEQFF,TGTGCCACCAGCGGAAGCCTCGGGGGAAACTACAATGAGCAGTTCTTC
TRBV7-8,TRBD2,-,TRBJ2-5,CTSSTSASTSGQETQYF,TGTACCAGCAGCACTTCCGCGTCGACTAGCGGCCAAGAGACCCAGTACTTC
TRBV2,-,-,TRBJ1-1,CASSPEMNTEAFF,TGTGCCAGCAGCCCGGAAATGAACACTGAAGCTTTCTTT
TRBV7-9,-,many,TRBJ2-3,CASGPPTGDTQYF,TGTGCCAGCGGTCCCCCGACAGGCGATACGCAGTATTTT